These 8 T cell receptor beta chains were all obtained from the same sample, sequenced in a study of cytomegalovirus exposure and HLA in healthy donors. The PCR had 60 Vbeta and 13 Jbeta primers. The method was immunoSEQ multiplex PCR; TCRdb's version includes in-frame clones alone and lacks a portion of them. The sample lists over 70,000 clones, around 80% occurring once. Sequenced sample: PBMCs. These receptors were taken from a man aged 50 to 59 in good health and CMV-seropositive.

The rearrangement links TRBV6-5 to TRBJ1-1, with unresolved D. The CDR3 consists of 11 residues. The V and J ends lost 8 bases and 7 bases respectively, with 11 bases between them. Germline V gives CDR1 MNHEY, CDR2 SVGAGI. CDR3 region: CASYLGREAFF. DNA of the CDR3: TGTGCCAGCTACTTGGGCCGTGAAGCTTTCTTT.

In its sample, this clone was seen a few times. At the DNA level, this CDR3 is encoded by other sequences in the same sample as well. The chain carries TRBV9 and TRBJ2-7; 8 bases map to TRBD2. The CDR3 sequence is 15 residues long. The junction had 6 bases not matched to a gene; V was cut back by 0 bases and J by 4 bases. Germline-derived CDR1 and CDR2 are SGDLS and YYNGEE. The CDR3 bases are TGTGCCAGCAGCGTAGCGGACGGGAGGGGGTACGAGCAGTACTTC. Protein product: CASSVADGRGYEQYF.

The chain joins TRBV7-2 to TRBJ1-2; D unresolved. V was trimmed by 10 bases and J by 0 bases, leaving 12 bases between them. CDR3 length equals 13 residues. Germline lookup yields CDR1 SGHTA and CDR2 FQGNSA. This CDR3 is CATGNIPNYGYTF. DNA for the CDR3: TGTGCCACAGGAAACATTCCTAACTATGGCTACACCTTC.

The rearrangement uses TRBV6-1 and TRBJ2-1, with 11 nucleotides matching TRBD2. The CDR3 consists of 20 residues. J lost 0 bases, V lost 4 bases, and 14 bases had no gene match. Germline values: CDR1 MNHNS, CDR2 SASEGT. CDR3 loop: CASSGALLAGEGNSYNEQFF. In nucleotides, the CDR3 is TGTGCCAGCAGTGGAGCCCTACTAGCGGGAGAAGGAAACTCCTACAATGAGCAGTTCTTC.

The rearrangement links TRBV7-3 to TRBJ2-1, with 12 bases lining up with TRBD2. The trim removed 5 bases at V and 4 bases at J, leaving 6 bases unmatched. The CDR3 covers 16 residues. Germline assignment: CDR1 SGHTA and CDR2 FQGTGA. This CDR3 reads CASSQLAGGLYNEQFF. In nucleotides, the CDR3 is TGTGCCAGCAGCCAACTAGCGGGAGGACTATACAATGAGCAGTTCTTC.

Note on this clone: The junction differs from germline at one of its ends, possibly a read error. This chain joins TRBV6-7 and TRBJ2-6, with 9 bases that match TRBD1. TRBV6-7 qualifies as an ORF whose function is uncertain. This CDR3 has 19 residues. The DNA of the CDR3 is TGTGCCAGCAGTTACAAGGGACAGGGTACGTGTGCTGGGGCCAACGGCCTGACTTTC. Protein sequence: CASSYKGQGTCAGANGLTF.

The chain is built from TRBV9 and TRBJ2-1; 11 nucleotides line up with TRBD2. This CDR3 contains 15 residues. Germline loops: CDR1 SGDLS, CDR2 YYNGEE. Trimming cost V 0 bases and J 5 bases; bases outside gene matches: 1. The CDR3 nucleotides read TGTGCCAGCAGCGTAGTTAGCGGGGGGGACAATGAGCAGTTCTTC. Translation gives CASSVVSGGDNEQFF.

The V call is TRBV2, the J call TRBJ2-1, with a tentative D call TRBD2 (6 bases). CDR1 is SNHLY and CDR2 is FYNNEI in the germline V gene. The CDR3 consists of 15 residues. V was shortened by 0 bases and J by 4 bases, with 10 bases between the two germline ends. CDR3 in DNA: TGTGCCAGCAGTGAAGCGGCGGGACCGTACAATGAGCAGTTCTTC. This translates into CASSEAAGPYNEQFF.